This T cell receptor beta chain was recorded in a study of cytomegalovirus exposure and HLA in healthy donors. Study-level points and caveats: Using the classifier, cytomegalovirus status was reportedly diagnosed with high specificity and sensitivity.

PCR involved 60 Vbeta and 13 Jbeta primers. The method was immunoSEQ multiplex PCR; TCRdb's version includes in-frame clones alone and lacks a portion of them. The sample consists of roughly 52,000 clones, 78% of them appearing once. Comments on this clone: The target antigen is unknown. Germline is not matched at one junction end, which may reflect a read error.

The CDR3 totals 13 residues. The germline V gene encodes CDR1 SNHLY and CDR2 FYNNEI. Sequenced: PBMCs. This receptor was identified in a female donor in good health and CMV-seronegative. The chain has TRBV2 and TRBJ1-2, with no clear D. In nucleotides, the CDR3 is TGTGCCAGCACCTTCCGGGTTAAGAATGGCCACACCTTC. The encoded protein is CASTFRVKNGHTF.